The 4 T cell receptor beta chains below come from one sample, sequenced in a study of regulatory and conventional T cells in breast cancer. TCRdb reanalysed the PCR reads using MiXCR and keeps one entry per CDR3 protein. The table includes 15,000 to 20,000 distinct CDR3 sequences, 25% to 40% detected once. Sequenced sample: conventional T cells from blood. These receptors originate from a female donor in good health.

V and J are TRBV19 and TRBJ1-5, with D perhaps TRBD1 (6 bases). The V gene's germline CDR1 is LNHDA and CDR2 SQIVND (reference sequence). The CDR3 runs 17 residues. V lost 8 bases to trimming and J lost 0 bases, with 20 bases between them. As DNA, the CDR3 is TGTGCCAGTGTCCAATTTACGGGGGCCTATAGCAATCAGCCCCAGCATTTT. Translation gives CASVQFTGAYSNQPQHF. Supplemented by reference TRBV19 and TRBJ1-5, the full variable domain reads DGGITQSPKYLFRKEGQNVTLSCEQNLNHDAMYWYRQDPGQGLRLIYYSQIVNDFQKGDIAEGYSVSREKKESFPLTVTSAQKNPTAFYLCASVQFTGAYSNQPQHFGDGTRLSIL.

This chain joins TRBV7-2 and TRBJ2-4; D is perhaps TRBD1 (6 bases). The V gene lost 1 base and the J gene lost 1 base, with 20 bases spanning the gap. Germline assignment: CDR1 SGHTA and CDR2 FQGNSA. The CDR3 contains 19 residues. CDR3 nucleotide sequence: TGTGCCAGCAGCTTAGGACCGACAGGTCCCCGTCGGGCCAAAAACATTCAGTACTTC. Its translation is CASSLGPTGPRRAKNIQYF. Complete variable domain (other parts from reference TRBV7-2 and TRBJ2-4): GAGVSQSPSNKVTEKGKDVELRCDPISGHTALYWYRQSLGQGLEFLIYFQGNSAPDKSGLPSDRFSAERTGGSVSTLTIQRTQQEDSAVYLCASSLGPTGPRRAKNIQYFGAGTRLSVL.

By share, this clonotype counts as medium-sized. V is TRBV5-4 and J is TRBJ1-6, with TRBD1 matching 9 bases. The J segment lost 9 bases and the V segment lost 2 bases, leaving 12 bases of the junction unmatched. This CDR3 comprises 17 residues. Germline V gene data show CDR1 as SGHNT and CDR2 as YYREEE (reference sequence). The CDR3 nucleotides read TGTGCCAGCAGCTTTGGTGGTACCGGGACAGGGACTTCACCCCTCCACTTT. Its protein product is CASSFGGTGTGTSPLHF.

In regard to this clonotype: A read error may account for a junction end that differs from germline. This chain connects TRBV7-2 to TRBJ2-3; D is perhaps TRBD1 (5 bases). CDR1 SGHTA and CDR2 FQGNSA come from the germline V gene. This CDR3 has 15 residues. The CDR3 protein is CGSSWWTLSTDTQYF. The DNA for the CDR3 is TGTGGCAGCAGCTGGTGGACATTGTCCACAGATACGCAGTATTTT.